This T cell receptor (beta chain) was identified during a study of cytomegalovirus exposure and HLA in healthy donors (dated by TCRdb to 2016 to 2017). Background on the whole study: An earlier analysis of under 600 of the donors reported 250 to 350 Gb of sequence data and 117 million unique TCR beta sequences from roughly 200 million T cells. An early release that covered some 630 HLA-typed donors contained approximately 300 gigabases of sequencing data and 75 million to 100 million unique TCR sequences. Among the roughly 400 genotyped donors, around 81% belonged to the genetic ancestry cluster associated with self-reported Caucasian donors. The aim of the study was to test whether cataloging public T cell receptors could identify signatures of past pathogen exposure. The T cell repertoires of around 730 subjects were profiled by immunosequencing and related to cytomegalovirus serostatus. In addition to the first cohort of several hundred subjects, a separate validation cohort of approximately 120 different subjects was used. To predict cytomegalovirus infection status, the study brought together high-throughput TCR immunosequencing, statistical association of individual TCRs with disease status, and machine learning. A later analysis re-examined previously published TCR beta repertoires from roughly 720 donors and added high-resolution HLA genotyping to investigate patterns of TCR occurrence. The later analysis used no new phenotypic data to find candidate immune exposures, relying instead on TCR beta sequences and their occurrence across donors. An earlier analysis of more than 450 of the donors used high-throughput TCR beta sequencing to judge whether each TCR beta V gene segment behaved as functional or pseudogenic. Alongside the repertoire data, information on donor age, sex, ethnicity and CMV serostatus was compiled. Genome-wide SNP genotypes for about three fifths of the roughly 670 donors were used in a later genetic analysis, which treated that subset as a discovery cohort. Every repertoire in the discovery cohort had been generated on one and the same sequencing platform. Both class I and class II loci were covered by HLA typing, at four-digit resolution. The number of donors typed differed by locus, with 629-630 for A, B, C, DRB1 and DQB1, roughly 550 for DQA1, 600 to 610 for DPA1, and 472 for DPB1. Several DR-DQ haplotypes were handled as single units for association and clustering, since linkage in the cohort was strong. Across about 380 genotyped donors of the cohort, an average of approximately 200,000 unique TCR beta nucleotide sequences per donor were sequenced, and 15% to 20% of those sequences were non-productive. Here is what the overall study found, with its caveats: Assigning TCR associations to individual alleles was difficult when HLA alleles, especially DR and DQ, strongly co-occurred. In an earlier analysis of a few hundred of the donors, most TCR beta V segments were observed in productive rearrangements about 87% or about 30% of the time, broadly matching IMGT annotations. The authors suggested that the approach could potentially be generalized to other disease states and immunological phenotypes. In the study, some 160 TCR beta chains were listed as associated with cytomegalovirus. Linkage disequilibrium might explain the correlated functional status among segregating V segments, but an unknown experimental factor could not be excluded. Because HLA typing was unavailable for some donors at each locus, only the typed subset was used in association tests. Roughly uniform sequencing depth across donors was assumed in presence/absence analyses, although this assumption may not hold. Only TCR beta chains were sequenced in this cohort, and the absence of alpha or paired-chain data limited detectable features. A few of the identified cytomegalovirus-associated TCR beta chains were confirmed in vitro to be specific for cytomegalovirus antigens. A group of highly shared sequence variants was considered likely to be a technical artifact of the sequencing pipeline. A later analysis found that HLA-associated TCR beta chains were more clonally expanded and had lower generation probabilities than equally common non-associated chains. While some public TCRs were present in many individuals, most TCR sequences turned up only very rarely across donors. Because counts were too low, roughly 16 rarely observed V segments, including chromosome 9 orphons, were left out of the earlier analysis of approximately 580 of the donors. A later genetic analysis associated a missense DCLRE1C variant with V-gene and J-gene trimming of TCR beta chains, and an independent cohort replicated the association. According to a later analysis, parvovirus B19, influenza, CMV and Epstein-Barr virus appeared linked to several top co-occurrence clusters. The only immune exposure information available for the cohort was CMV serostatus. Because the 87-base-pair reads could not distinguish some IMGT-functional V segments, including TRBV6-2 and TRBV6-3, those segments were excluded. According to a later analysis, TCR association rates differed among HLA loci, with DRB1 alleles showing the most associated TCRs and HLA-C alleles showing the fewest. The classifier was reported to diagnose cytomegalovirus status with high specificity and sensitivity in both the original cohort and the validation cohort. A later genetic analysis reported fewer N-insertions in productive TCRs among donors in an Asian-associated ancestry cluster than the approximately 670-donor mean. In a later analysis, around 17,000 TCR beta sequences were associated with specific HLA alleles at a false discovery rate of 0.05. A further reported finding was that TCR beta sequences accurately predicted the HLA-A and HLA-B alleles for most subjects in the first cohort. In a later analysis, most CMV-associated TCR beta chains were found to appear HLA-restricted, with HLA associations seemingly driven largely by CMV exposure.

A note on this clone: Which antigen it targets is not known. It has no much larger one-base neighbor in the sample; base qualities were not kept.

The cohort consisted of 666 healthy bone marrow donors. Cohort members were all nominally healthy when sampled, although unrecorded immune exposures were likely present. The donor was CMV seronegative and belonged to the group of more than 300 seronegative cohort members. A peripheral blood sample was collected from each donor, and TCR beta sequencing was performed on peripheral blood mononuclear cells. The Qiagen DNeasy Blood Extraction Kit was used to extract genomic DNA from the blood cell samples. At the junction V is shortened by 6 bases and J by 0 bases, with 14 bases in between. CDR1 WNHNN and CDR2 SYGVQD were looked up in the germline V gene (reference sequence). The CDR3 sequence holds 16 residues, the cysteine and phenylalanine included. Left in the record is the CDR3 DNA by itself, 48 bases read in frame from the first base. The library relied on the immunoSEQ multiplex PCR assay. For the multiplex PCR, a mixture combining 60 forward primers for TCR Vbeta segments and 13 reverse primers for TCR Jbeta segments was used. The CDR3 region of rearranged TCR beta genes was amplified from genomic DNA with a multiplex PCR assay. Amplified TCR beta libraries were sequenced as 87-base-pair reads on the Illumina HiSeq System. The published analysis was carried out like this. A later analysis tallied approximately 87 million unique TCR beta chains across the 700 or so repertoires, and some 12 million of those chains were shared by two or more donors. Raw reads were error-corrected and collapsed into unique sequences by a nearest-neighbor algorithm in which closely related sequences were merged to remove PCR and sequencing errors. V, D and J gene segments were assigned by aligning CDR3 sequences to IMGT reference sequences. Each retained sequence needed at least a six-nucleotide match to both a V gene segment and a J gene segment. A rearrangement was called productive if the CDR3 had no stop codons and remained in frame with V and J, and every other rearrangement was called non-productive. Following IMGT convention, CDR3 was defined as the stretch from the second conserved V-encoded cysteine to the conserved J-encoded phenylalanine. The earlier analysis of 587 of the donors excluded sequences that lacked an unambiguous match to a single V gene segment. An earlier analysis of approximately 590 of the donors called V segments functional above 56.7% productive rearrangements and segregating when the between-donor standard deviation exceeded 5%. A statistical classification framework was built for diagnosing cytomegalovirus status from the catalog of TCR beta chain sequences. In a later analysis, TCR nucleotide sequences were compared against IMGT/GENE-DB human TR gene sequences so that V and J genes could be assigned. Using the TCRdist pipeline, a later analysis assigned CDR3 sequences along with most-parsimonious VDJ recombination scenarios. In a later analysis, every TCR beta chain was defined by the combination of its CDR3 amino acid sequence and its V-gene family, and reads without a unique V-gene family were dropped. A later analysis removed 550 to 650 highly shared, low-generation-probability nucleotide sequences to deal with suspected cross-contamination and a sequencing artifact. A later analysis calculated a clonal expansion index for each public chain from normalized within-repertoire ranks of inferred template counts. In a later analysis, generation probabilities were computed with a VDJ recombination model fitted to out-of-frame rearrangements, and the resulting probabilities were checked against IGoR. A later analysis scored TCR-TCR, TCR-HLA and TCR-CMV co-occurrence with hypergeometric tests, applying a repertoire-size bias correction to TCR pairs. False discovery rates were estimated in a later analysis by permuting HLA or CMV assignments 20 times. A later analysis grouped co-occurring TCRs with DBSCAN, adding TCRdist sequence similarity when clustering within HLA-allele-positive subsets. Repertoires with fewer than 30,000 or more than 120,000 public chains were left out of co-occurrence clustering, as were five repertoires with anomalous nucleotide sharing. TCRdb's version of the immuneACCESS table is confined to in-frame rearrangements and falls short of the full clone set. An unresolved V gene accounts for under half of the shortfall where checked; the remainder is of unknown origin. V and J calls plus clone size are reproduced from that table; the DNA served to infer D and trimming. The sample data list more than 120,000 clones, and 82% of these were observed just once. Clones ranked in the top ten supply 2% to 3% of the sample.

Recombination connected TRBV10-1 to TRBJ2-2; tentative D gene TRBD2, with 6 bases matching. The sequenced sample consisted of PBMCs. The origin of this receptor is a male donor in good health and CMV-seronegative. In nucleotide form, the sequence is TGCGCCAGCAGGACTAGAGAAGGAACGAACACCGGGGAGCTGTTTTTT. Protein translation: CASRTREGTNTGELFF.